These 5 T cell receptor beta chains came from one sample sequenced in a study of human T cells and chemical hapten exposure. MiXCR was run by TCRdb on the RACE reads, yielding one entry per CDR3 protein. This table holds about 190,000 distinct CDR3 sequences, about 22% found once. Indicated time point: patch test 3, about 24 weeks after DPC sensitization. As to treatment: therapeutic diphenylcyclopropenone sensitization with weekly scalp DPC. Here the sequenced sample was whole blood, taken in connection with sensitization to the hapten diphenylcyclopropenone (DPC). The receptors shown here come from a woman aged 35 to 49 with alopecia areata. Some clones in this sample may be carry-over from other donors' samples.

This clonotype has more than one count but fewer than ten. The CDR3 nucleotides read TGCAGTGCCGCCCCGGTAGGGGGGTCTGCGGAGACCCAGTACTTC. The encoded protein is CSAAPVGGSAETQYF. The J gene is TRBJ2-5, the V gene TRBV20-1; D assignment may be TRBD1 or TRBD2 (6 bases each). Trimming cost V 6 bases and J 5 bases, with 22 bases left between them. Germline V lookup: CDR1 DFQATT, CDR2 SNEGSKA (reference sequence). The CDR3 spans 15 residues.

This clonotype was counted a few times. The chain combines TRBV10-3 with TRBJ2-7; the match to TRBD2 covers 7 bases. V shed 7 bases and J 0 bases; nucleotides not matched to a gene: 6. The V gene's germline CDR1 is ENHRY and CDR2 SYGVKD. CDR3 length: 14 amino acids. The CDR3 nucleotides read TGTGCCATCAAGTGGGGGGGGGACTCCTACGAGCAGTACTTC. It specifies CAIKWGGDSYEQYF.

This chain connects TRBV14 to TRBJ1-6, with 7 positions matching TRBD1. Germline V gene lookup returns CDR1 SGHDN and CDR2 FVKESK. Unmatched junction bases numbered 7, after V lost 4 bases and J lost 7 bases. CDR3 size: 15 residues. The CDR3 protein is CASSRSRGRNSPLHF. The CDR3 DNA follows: TGTGCCAGCAGCCGTTCCAGGGGGAGGAATTCACCCCTCCACTTT.

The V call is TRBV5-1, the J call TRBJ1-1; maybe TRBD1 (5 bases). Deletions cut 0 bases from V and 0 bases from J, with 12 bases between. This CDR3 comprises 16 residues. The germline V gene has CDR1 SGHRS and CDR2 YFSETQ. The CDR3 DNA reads TGCGCCAGCAGCTTGGCCGGGACGGAGATGAACACTGAAGCTTTCTTT. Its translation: CASSLAGTEMNTEAFF.

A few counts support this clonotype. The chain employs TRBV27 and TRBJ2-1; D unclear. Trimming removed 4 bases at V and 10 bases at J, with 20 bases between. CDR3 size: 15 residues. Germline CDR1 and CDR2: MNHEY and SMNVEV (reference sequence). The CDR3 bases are TGTGCCAGCAGTTCCCTCACGGGTGTTCGTAGAGAGCAGTTCTTC. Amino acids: CASSSLTGVRREQFF.